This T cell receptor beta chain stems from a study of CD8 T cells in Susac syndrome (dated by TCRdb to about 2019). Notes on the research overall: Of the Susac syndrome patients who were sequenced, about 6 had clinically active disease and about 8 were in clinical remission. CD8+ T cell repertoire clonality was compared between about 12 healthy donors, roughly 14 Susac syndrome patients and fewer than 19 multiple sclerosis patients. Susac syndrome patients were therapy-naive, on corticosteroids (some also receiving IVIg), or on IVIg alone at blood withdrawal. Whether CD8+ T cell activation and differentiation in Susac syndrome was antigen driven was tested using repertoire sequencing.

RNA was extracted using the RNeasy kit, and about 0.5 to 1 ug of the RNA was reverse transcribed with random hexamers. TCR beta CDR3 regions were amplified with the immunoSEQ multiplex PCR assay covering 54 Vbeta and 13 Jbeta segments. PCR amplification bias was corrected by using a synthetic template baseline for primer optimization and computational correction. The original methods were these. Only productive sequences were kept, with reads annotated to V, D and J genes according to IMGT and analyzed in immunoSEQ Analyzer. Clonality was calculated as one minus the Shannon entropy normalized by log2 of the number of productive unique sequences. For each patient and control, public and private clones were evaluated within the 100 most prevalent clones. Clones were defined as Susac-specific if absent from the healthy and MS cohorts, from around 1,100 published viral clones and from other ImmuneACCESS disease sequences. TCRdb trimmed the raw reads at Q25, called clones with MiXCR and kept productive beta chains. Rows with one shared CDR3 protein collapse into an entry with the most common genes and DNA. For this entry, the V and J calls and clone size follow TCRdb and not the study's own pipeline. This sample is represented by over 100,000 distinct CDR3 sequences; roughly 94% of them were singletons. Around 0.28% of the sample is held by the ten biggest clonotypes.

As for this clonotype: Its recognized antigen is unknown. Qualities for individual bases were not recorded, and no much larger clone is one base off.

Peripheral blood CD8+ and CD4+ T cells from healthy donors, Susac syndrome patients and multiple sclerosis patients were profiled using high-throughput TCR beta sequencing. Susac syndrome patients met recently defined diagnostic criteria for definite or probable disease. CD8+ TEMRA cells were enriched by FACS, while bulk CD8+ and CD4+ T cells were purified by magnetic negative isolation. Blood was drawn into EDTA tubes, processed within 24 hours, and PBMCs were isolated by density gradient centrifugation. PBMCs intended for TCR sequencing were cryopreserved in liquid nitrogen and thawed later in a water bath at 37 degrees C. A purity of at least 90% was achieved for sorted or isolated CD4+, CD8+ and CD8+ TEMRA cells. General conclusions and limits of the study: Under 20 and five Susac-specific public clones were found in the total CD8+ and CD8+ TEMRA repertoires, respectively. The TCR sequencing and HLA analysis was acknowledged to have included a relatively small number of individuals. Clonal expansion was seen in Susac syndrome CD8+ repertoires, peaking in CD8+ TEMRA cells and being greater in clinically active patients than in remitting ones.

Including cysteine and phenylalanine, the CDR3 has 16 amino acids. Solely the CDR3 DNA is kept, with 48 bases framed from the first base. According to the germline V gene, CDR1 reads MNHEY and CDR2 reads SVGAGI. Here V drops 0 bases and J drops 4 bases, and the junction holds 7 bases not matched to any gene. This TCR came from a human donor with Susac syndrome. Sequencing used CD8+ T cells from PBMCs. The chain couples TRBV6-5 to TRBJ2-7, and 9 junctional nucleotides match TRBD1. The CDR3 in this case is CASSYSMRDRVYEQYF. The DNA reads TGTGCCAGCAGTTACTCGATGCGGGACAGGGTATACGAGCAGTACTTC.